A single sample is the source of the 20 T cell receptor beta chains below, sequenced in a study of cytomegalovirus exposure and HLA in healthy donors. Here immunoSEQ multiplex PCR was the method, and the copy in TCRdb shows in-frame clones only, minus some. The table lists about 360,000 clones, 70% to 90% of them singletons, with around 0.8% in the top ten. Sequenced material: PBMCs. Receptors were obtained from a woman between 18 and 29 years old in good health and CMV-seronegative.

The chain couples TRBV7-9 to TRBJ2-7, with unresolved D. This CDR3 is built from 11 residues. The germline V gene encodes CDR1 SEHNR and CDR2 FQNEAQ (reference sequence). Trimming shortened V by 5 bases and J by 6 bases, and 8 bases separated the two germline ends. CDR3 DNA sequence: TGTGCCAGCAGCCGAGGTCTCGAGCAGTACTTC. Its protein is CASSRGLEQYF.

The J gene is TRBJ1-5, the V gene TRBV27, with TRBD1 identical over 9 bases. Germline trimming cut 6 bases from V and 3 bases from J; bases unmatched to any gene: 12. The CDR3 has 17 residues. Germline CDR1 and CDR2: MNHEY and SMNVEV (reference sequence). Written as DNA, the CDR3 is TGTGCCAGCAGAGTCCGGGGGGGACAGGGAAACAATCAGCCCCAGCATTTT. Translating it yields CASRVRGGQGNNQPQHF.

V and J are TRBV4-1 and TRBJ2-5; D is ambiguous. CDR1 and CDR2 (germline): MGHRA, YSYEKL. The CDR3 covers 13 residues. Trimming shortened V by 4 bases and J by 2 bases, and 8 bases separated the two germline ends. CDR3 protein: CASSPSRQETQYF. CDR3 in DNA: TGCGCCAGCAGCCCTAGTCGACAAGAGACCCAGTACTTC.

The J gene is TRBJ2-1, the V gene TRBV27, with TRBD2 matching over 8 bases. V gave up 2 bases and J gave up 8 bases; unmatched junction bases: 8. CDR3 length equals 15 residues. The V gene's germline CDR1 is MNHEY and CDR2 SMNVEV (reference sequence). DNA for the CDR3: TGTGCCAGCAGTTTAACGGCGGGAGGTTTCGATGAGCAGTTCTTC. Translating it yields CASSLTAGGFDEQFF.

The gene calls are TRBV7-6 and TRBJ1-3; TRBD1 is a possible D gene (6 bases). In germline, CDR1 is SGHVS, CDR2 FNYEAQ. This CDR3 region has 17 residues. With 1 base removed from V and 0 bases from J, the gap between germline ends came to 13 bases. CDR3 DNA sequence: TGTGCCAGCAGCTTAGGTGGGACACTCAACTCTGGAAACACCATATATTTT. It encodes CASSLGGTLNSGNTIYF.

The J gene is TRBJ1-2, the V gene TRBV6-6, with D possibly being TRBD1 (5 bases). Germline CDR1 is MNHNY and CDR2 is SVGAGI (reference sequence). The CDR3 loop spans 14 amino acids. Trimming took 0 bases from V and 4 from J, leaving 9 bases between them. The DNA of the CDR3 is TGTGCCAGCAGTTACTCCAGGGAACCCTATGGCTACACCTTC. This gives the protein CASSYSREPYGYTF.

The V and J genes are TRBV6-1 and TRBJ2-7, with 10 bases identical to TRBD1. The trim removed 6 bases at V and 1 base at J, leaving 3 bases unmatched. Germline values: CDR1 MNHNS, CDR2 SASEGT. This CDR3 has 14 residues. The chain's CDR3 is CASRGTGASYEQYF. The CDR3 nucleotides are TGTGCCAGCAGGGGGACAGGGGCGTCCTACGAGCAGTACTTC.

The V gene is TRBV5-8, the J gene TRBJ2-1; perhaps TRBD1 as D (6 bases). The ends were cut back, 7 bases at V and 8 bases at J, with 16 bases in the middle. From germline, CDR1 is SGHTS and CDR2 YDEGEE. CDR3 length: 13 residues. The CDR3: CASYVQGIHEQFF. The CDR3 DNA reads TGTGCCAGCTATGTACAGGGAATTCATGAGCAGTTCTTC.

The chain carries TRBV2 and TRBJ1-5; TRBD1 agrees at 7 bases. Germline trimming cut 6 bases from V and 5 bases from J; bases unmatched to any gene: 7. Germline CDR1 and CDR2: SNHLY and FYNNEI. The CDR3 runs 14 residues. The CDR3 is CASRPGQPYQPQHF. CDR3 DNA: TGTGCCAGCAGGCCGGGACAGCCTTATCAGCCCCAGCATTTT.

V is TRBV5-6 and J is TRBJ2-1; D unclear. V gave up 4 bases and J gave up 4 bases, with 12 bases separating them. CDR3 size: 14 residues. Germline V gives CDR1 SGHDT, CDR2 YYEEEE. The CDR3 coding sequence is TGTGCCAGCAGCCAAGTGGCACAGTACAATGAGCAGTTCTTC. It specifies CASSQVAQYNEQFF.

The chain employs TRBV1 and TRBJ1-4; the table assigns TRBD1, which was not confirmed against the DNA. TRBV1 is annotated as a pseudogene. The CDR3 is 18 amino acids. CDR3 sequence (DNA): TGCACCAGCAGCCCCCCGGGACAAGCCTGGGGAACTAATGAAAAACTGTTTTTT. It encodes CTSSPPGQAWGTNEKLFF.

The chain combines TRBV28 with TRBJ2-1; perhaps TRBD2 as D (5 bases). This CDR3 has 14 amino acids. The ends were cut back, 6 bases at V and 5 bases at J, with 14 bases in the middle. Germline CDR1 reads MDHEN; CDR2 reads SYDVKM. The CDR3 sequence: CASREGGSHNEQFF. CDR3 nucleotide sequence: TGTGCCAGCAGAGAGGGTGGGAGCCACAATGAGCAGTTCTTC.

This CDR3 is CASSRTGNEQYF. The CDR3 DNA reads TGTGCCAGCAGCCGGACAGGCAACGAGCAGTACTTC. The rearrangement uses TRBV6-5 and TRBJ2-7; 7 bases are a match to TRBD1. With V trimmed by 6 bases and J by 5 bases, 4 bases remained unmatched. This CDR3 comprises 12 residues. CDR1 and CDR2 (germline): MNHEY, SVGAGI.

J is TRBJ2-7 and V is TRBV7-8; TRBD1 agrees at 11 bases. The trim removed 3 bases at V and 7 bases at J, leaving 11 bases unmatched. The length of the CDR3 is 16 residues. In germline, CDR1 is SGHVS, CDR2 FQNEAQ. CDR3 sequence reads: CASSFTGTGGQAEQYF. The CDR3 nucleotides are TGTGCCAGCAGCTTTACGGGGACAGGGGGACAGGCAGAGCAGTACTTC.

The chain combines TRBV2 with TRBJ2-7; no definite D call. Trimming shortened V by 5 bases and J by 4 bases, and 12 bases separated the two germline ends. The germline gives CDR1 SNHLY, CDR2 FYNNEI. This CDR3 is built from 13 residues. CDR3 sequence reads: CASSFQVSYEQYF. The CDR3 coding sequence is TGTGCCAGCAGTTTTCAGGTTTCATACGAGCAGTACTTC.

The V call is TRBV15, the J call TRBJ2-3; 9 bases map to TRBD2. Germline values: CDR1 LNHNV, CDR2 YYDKDF (reference sequence). V lost 0 bases to trimming and J lost 1 base; unmatched junction nucleotides: 5. This CDR3 has 17 amino acids. CDR3 nucleotides: TGTGCCACCAGCAGAGATTATAGCGGGAGTGGCACAGATACGCAGTATTTT. This translates into CATSRDYSGSGTDTQYF.

This clone was picked up a small number of times. The rearrangement joins TRBV5-1 to TRBJ2-5; D might be TRBD2 (6 bases). V lost 5 bases and J 1 base, leaving 15 bases between the germline ends. Germline lookup yields CDR1 SGHRS and CDR2 YFSETQ. CDR3 length: 15 residues. The CDR3 is CASRTSPFSQETQYF. The CDR3, as DNA: TGCGCCAGCAGGACTAGTCCCTTTTCCCAAGAGACCCAGTACTTC. Looking up the rest from reference TRBV5-1 and TRBJ2-5 gives the full variable domain: KAGVTQTPRYLIKTRGQQVTLSCSPISGHRSVSWYQQTPGQGLQFLFEYFSETQRNKGNFPGRFSGRQFSNSRSEMNVSTLELGDSALYLCASRTSPFSQETQYFGPGTRLLVL.

The chain carries TRBV6-7 and TRBJ2-7, with D maybe TRBD2 (5 bases). TRBV6-7 is recorded as an ORF, its role being uncertain. The CDR3 has 15 residues. Trimming cost V 5 bases and J 7 bases, with 21 bases left between them. In nucleotides, the CDR3 is TGTGCCAGCAGTGAAAGGACCCCTTGGACGGGAGAGCAGTACTTC. Translated: CASSERTPWTGEQYF.

The chain is built from TRBV14 and TRBJ1-1; no firm D call. Trimming left V 4 bases short and J 0 bases short, with 12 bases between. The length of the CDR3 is 15 residues. The germline gives CDR1 SGHDN, CDR2 FVKESK. The CDR3 sequence is CASSLVSGMNTEAFF. In nucleotides, the CDR3 is TGTGCCAGCAGCCTCGTTTCTGGCATGAACACTGAAGCTTTCTTT.

The CDR3 spells CASSVATRGSSYNEQFF. The CDR3 DNA reads TGTGCCAGCAGCGTAGCTACGCGCGGGAGCTCCTACAATGAGCAGTTCTTC. The chain has TRBV9 and TRBJ2-1; 7 bases are a match to TRBD2. V gave up 0 bases and J gave up 0 bases; unmatched junction bases: 6. The germline V gene has CDR1 SGDLS and CDR2 YYNGEE. The CDR3 totals 17 residues.